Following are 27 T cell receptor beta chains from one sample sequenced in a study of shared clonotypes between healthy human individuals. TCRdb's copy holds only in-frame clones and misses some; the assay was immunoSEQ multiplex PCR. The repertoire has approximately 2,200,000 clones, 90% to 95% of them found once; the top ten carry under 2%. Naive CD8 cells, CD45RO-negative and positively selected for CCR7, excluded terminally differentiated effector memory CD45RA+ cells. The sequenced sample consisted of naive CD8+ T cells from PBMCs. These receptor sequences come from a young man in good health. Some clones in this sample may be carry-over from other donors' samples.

The chain's CDR3 is CASSFGGPYEQYF. CDR3 bases: TGTGCCAGCAGCTTCGGAGGGCCCTACGAGCAGTACTTC. V is TRBV5-6 and J is TRBJ2-7; D is perhaps TRBD2 (6 bases). V lost 2 bases and J 2 bases, leaving 8 bases between the germline ends. CDR1 SGHDT and CDR2 YYEEEE come from the germline V gene. This CDR3 comprises 13 residues.

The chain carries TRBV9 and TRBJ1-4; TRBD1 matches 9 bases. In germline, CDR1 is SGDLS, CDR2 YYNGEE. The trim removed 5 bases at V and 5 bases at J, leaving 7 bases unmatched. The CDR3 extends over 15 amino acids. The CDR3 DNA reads TGTGCCAGCAGTCCAACAGGGGGCGAGAATGAAAAACTGTTTTTT. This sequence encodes CASSPTGGENEKLFF.

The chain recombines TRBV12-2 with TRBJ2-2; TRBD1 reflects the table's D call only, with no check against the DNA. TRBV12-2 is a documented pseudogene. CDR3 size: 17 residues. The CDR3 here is CASRLARDRGDSGELFF. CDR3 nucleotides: TGTGCAAGTCGCTTAGCCCGGGACAGGGGGGATTCCGGGGAGCTGTTTTTT.

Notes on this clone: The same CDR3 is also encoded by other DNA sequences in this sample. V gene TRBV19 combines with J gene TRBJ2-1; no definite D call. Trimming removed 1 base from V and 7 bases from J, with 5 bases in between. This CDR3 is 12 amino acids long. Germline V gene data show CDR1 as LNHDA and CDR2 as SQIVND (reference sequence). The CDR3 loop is CASSIGLNEQFF. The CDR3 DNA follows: TGTGCCAGTAGTATAGGTCTGAATGAGCAGTTCTTC.

The CDR3, as DNA: TGTGCCAGCAGGGGGCCTGGGGAACCATCCTACGAGCAGTACTTC. It translates to CASRGPGEPSYEQYF. The rearrangement links TRBV27 to TRBJ2-7, with D possibly being TRBD1 (5 bases). Germline V gene sequence: CDR1 MNHEY, CDR2 SMNVEV (reference sequence). V lost 6 bases to trimming and J lost 1 base, with 16 bases between them. This CDR3 comprises 15 residues.

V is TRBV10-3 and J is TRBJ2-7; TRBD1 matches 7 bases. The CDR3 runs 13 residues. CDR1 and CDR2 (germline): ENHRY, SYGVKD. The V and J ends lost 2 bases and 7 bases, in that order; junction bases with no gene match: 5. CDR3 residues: CAISEETGWEQYF. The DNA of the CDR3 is TGTGCCATCAGTGAGGAGACAGGGTGGGAGCAGTACTTC.

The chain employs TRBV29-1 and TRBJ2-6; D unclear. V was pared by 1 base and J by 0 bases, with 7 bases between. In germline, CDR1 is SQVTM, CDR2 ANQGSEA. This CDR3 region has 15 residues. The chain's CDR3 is CSVEVWGSGANVLTF. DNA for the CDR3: TGCAGCGTTGAAGTCTGGGGCTCTGGGGCCAACGTCCTGACTTTC.

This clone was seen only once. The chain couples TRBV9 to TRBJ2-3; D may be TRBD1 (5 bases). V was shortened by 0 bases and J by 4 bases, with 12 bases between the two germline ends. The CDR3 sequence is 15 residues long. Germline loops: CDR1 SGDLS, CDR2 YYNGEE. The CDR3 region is CASSVVRGFSDTQYF. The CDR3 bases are TGTGCCAGCAGCGTAGTAAGGGGCTTTTCAGATACGCAGTATTTT. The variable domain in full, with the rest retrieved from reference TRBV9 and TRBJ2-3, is DSGVTQTPKHLITATGQRVTLRCSPRSGDLSVYWYQQSLDQGLQFLIQYYNGEERAKGNILERFSAQQFPDLHSELNLSSLELGDSALYFCASSVVRGFSDTQYFGPGTRLTVL.

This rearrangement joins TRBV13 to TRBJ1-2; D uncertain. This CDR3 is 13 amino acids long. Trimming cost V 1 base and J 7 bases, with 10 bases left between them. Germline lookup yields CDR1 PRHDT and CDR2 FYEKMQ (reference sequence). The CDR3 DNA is TGTGCCAGCAGCTTAGTTTCCAGGAGTGGCTACACCTTC. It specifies CASSLVSRSGYTF.

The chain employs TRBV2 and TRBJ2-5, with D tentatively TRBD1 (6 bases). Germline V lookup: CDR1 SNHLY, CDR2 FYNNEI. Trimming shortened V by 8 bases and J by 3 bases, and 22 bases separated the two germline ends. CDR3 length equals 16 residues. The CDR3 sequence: CASGSRPGHPKETQYF. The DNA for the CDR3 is TGTGCCAGCGGATCCAGGCCGGGACACCCGAAAGAGACCCAGTACTTC.

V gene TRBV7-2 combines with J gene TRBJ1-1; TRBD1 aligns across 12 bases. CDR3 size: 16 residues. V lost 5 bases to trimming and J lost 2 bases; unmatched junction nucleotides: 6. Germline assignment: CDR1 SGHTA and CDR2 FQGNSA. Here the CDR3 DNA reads TGTGCCAGCAGCGGGACAGGGGGCCTACTAAACACTGAAGCTTTCTTT. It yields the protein CASSGTGGLLNTEAFF.

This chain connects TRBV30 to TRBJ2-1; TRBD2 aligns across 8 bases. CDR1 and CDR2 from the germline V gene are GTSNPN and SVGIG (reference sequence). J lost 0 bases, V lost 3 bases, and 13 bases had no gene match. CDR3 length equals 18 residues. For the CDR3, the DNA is TGTGCCTGGAGCGGGGTAGCGGGATTCAAAATCTCCTACAATGAGCAGTTCTTC. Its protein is CAWSGVAGFKISYNEQFF.

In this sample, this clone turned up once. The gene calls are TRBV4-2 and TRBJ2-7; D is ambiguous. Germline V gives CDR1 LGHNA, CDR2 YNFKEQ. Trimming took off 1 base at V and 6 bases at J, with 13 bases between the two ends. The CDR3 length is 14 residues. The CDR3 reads CASSQGVVGFEQYF. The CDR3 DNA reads TGTGCCAGCAGCCAAGGAGTGGTGGGGTTCGAGCAGTACTTC.

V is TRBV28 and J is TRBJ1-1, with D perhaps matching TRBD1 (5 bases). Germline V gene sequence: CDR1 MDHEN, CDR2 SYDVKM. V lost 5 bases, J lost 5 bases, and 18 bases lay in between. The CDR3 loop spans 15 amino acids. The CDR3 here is CASSPFGSRGTEAFF. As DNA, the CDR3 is TGTGCCAGCAGTCCTTTCGGTTCCCGGGGGACTGAAGCTTTCTTT.

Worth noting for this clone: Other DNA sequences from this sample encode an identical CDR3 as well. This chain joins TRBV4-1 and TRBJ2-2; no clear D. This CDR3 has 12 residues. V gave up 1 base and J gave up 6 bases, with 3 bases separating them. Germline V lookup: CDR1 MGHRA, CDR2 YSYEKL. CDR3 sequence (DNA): TGCGCCAGCAGCCAAGGGTCCGGGGAGCTGTTTTTT. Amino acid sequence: CASSQGSGELFF.

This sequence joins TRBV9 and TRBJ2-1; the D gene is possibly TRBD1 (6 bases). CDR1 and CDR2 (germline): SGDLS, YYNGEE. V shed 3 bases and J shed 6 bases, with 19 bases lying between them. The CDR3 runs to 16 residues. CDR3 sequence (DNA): TGTGCCAGCAGCGAGACTCCGACAGGTTCGGGCAATGAGCAGTTCTTC. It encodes CASSETPTGSGNEQFF. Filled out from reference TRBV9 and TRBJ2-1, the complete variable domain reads DSGVTQTPKHLITATGQRVTLRCSPRSGDLSVYWYQQSLDQGLQFLIQYYNGEERAKGNILERFSAQQFPDLHSELNLSSLELGDSALYFCASSETPTGSGNEQFFGPGTRLTVL.

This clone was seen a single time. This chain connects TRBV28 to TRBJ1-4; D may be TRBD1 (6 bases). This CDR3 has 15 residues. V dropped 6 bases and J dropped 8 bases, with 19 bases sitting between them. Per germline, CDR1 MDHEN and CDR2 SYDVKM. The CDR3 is CASRATGFLDEKLFF. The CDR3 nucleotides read TGTGCCAGCAGGGCTACAGGGTTTCTGGACGAAAAACTGTTTTTT.

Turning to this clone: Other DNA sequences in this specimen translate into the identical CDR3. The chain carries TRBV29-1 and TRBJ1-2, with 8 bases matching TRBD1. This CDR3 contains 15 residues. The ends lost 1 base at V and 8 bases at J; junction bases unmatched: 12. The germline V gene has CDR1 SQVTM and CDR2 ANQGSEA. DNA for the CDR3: TGCAGCGTTGAAGGGGGGACAGGAAGGATTGGAGGCTACACCTTC. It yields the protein CSVEGGTGRIGGYTF.

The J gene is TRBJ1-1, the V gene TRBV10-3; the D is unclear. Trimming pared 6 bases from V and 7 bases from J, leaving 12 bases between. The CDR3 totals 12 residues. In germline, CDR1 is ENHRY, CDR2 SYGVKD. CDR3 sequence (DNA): TGTGCCATCAGCGAGGAGACCAGTGAAGCTTTCTTT. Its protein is CAISEETSEAFF.

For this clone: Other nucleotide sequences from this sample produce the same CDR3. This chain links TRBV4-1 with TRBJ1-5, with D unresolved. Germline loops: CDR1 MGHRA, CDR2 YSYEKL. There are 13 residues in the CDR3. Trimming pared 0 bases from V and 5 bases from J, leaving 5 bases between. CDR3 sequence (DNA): TGCGCCAGCAGCCAAGACAGGTATCAGCCCCAGCATTTT. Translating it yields CASSQDRYQPQHF.

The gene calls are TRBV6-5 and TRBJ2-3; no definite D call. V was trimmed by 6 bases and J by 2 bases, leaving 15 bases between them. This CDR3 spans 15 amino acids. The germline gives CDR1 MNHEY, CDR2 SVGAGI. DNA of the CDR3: TGTGCCAGCAGCGGTTTCCGGCGGTCCACAGATACGCAGTATTTT. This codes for CASSGFRRSTDTQYF.

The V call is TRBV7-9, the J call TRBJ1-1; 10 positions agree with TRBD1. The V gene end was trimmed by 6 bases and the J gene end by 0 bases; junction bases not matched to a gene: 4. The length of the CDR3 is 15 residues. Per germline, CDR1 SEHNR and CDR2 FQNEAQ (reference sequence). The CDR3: CASSYDRGLNTEAFF. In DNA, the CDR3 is TGTGCCAGCAGTTATGACAGGGGGCTGAACACTGAAGCTTTCTTT.

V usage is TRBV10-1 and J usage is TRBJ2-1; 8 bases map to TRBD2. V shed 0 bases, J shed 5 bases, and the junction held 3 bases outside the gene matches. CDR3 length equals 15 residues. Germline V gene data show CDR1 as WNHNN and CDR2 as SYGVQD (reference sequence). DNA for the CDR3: TGCGCCAGCAGTGAGTCCGGGACTAGACACAATGAGCAGTTCTTC. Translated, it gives CASSESGTRHNEQFF.

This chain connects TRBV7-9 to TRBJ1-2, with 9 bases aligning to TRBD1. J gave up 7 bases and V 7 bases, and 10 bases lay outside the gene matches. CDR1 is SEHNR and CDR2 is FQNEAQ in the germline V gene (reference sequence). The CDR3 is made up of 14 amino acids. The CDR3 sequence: CASNEGQGSAGYTF. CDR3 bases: TGTGCCAGCAACGAGGGACAGGGAAGTGCTGGCTACACCTTC. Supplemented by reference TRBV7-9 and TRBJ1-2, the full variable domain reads DTGVSQNPRHKITKRGQNVTFRCDPISEHNRLYWYRQTLGQGPEFLTYFQNEAQLEKSRLLSDRFSAERPKGSFSTLEIQRTEQGDSAMYLCASNEGQGSAGYTFGSGTRLTVV.

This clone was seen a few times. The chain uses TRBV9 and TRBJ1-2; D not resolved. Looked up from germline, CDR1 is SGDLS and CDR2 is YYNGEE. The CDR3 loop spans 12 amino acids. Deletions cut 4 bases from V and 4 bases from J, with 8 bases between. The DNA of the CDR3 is TGTGCCAGCAGCCCTGACACCTATGGCTACACCTTC. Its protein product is CASSPDTYGYTF.

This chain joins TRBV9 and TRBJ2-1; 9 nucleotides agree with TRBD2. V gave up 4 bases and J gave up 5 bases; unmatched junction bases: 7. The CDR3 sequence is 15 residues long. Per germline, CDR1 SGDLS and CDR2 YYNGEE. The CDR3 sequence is CASSYSGSRDNEQFF. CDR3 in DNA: TGTGCCAGCAGCTATAGCGGGAGTCGGGACAATGAGCAGTTCTTC.

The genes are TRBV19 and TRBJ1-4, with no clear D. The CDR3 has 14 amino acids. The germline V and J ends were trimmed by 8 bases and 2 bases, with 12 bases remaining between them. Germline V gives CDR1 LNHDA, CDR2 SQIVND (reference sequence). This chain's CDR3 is CASGPSLTNEKLFF. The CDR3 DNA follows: TGTGCCAGTGGGCCGTCGTTGACTAATGAAAAACTGTTTTTT.